In its sample, the clone carrying this T cell receptor beta chain was seen a few times. This record belongs to a study of blood T cell repertoires in COVID-19. Assay used: immunoSEQ multiplex PCR; TCRdb lists only in-frame clones, some missing. The table records 200,000 to 300,000 clones, approximately 86% of them present only once. The TCR originated in a man aged 25-40 years with active or convalescent COVID-19. Sequenced material: peripheral blood.

The CDR3 region is CASSLDRVYLNTEAFF. The CDR3 DNA is TGTGCCAGCAGCTTGGACAGGGTATACTTGAACACTGAAGCTTTCTTT. V usage is TRBV5-6 and J usage is TRBJ1-1, with D perhaps matching TRBD1 (6 bases). V lost 0 bases, J lost 0 bases, and 12 bases lay in between. The CDR3 loop spans 16 amino acids. Germline V gives CDR1 SGHDT, CDR2 YYEEEE.